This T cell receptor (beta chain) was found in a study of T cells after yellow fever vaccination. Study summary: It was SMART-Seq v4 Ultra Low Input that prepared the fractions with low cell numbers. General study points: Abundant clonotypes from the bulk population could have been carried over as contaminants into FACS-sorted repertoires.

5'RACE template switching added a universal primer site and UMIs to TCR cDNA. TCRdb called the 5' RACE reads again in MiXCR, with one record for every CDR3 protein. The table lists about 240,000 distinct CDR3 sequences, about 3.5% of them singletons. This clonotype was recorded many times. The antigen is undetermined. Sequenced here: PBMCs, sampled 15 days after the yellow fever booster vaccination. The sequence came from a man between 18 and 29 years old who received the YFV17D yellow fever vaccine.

CDR3 DNA sequence: TGTGCCAGCAGCCGCACAGATACGCAGTATTTT. Translation gives CASSRTDTQYF. The J gene is TRBJ2-3, the V gene TRBV2; D is ambiguous. Germline lookup yields CDR1 SNHLY and CDR2 FYNNEI. Trimming took 6 bases from V and 1 from J, leaving 2 bases between them. This CDR3 region has 11 residues.